One T cell receptor beta chain is described in this entry. What it binds is not known. Method: immunoSEQ multiplex PCR; TCRdb's copy keeps in-frame clones and lacks some. The sample has about 1,100 clones; roughly 96% are singletons. Samples: about 28 days before transplant, then days 30, 100 and 180 after. This sample is drawn from a study of T cell clonotyping in hematopoietic cell transplantation. The study, taken as a whole, reports: Pathologically expanded recipient clonotypes increased progressively from day 30 to day 180 as diversity fell. CD4 and CD8 repertoire contributions could not be separated without sorting.

The sample consisted of PBMCs, taken 30 days after allogeneic stem cell transplant. This clonotype was obtained from a male patient in his late teens or twenties who had an allogeneic stem cell transplant from a related donor, so the T cells may come from the graft donor. Some clones in this sample may be carry-over from other donors' samples.

The CDR3 loop reads CASSLETVLTHEQFF. DNA of the CDR3: TGTGCCAGCAGCTTAGAGACAGTGTTGACCCATGAGCAGTTCTTC. The chain employs TRBV7-2 and TRBJ2-1; D perhaps matches TRBD1 (5 bases). V shed 1 base and J shed 8 bases, with 15 bases lying between them. In germline, CDR1 is SGHTA, CDR2 FQGNSA. The CDR3 consists of 15 residues.